The 8 T cell receptor beta chains presented below share a single source sample, sequenced in a study of OX40 agonist ivuxolimab in advanced cancers. Produced via immunoSEQ multiplex PCR; TCRdb's table is partial and in-frame only. The data hold 80,000 to 130,000 clones, with around nine tenths observed a single time. The sample was CD4+ or CD8+ T cells sorted from blood, taken in a trial of the OX40 agonist ivuxolimab. The receptors derive from an adult with an advanced solid tumor such as melanoma, head and neck, liver or kidney cancer.

The chain carries TRBV2 and TRBJ2-7; 8 positions agree with TRBD2. The CDR3 covers 14 residues. CDR1 SNHLY and CDR2 FYNNEI come from the germline V gene. V was pared by 2 bases and J by 5 bases, with 5 bases of the junction left unmatched. The CDR3 here is CASSESGRMNEQYF. The CDR3, as DNA: TGTGCCAGCAGTGAAAGCGGGAGAATGAACGAGCAGTACTTC.

The chain employs TRBV6-1 and TRBJ1-5; perhaps TRBD1 as D (5 bases). The CDR3 has 15 residues. V was shortened by 8 bases and J by 0 bases, with 14 bases between the two germline ends. CDR1 is MNHNS and CDR2 is SASEGT in the germline V gene. The CDR3 sequence: CASYLGGASNQPQHF. DNA for the CDR3: TGTGCCAGCTACTTGGGGGGAGCTAGCAATCAGCCCCAGCATTTT.

The gene calls are TRBV18 and TRBJ2-7; TRBD1 matches 7 bases. The CDR3 extends over 14 amino acids. V was pared by 3 bases and J by 2 bases, with 4 bases of the junction left unmatched. Germline CDR1 and CDR2: KGHSH and LQKENI. Here the CDR3 reads CASSPSTGPYEQYF. CDR3 in DNA: TGTGCCAGCTCACCTTCGACAGGGCCCTACGAGCAGTACTTC.

The rearrangement uses TRBV5-4 and TRBJ2-7; 12 nucleotides line up with TRBD2. Trimming cost V 4 bases and J 4 bases; bases outside gene matches: 6. Germline V gene lookup returns CDR1 SGHNT and CDR2 YYREEE (reference sequence). CDR3 length: 15 amino acids. The CDR3 region is CASSQGLAGTYEQYF. Written as DNA, the CDR3 is TGTGCCAGCAGCCAAGGACTAGCGGGGACTTACGAGCAGTACTTC. The whole variable domain, remainder taken from reference TRBV5-4 and TRBJ2-7, is ETGVTQSPTHLIKTRGQQVTLRCSSQSGHNTVSWYQQALGQGPQFIFQYYREEENGRGNFPPRFSGLQFPNYSSELNVNALELDDSALYLCASSQGLAGTYEQYFGPGTRLTVT.

CDR3 in amino acids: CAISGVAYNEQFF. In DNA form, the CDR3 reads TGTGCCATCAGCGGGGTCGCCTACAATGAGCAGTTCTTC. The chain links TRBV10-3 to TRBJ2-1; D is perhaps TRBD2 (5 bases). Germline loops: CDR1 ENHRY, CDR2 SYGVKD. The V end was cut by 6 bases, the J end by 2 bases, with 8 bases between. CDR3 size: 13 residues.

The chain employs TRBV5-1 and TRBJ1-4; 9 bases line up with TRBD1. CDR1 is SGHRS, CDR2 YFSETQ, per germline. V lost 4 bases to trimming and J lost 8 bases; unmatched junction nucleotides: 6. The CDR3 is 14 amino acids. CDR3 coding DNA: TGCGCCAGCAGCCCGGACAGGGGTGAGGAAAAACTGTTTTTT. Translating gives CASSPDRGEEKLFF.

In DNA, the CDR3 is TGTGCCAGCAGTGTCACCGGGACAAGGTACGAGCAGTACTTC. Translation: CASSVTGTRYEQYF. The V gene is TRBV6-1, the J gene TRBJ2-7, with D perhaps matching TRBD1 (6 bases). V lost 4 bases, J lost 4 bases, and 14 bases lay in between. Germline lookup yields CDR1 MNHNS and CDR2 SASEGT. This CDR3 is built from 14 residues.

The V gene is TRBV7-8, the J gene TRBJ2-2; D gene unclear. CDR1 and CDR2 from the germline V gene are SGHVS and FQNEAQ. This CDR3 is built from 13 residues. The germline V and J ends were trimmed by 5 bases and 5 bases, with 9 bases remaining between them. The CDR3 DNA reads as TGTGCCAGCAGCCCGAGTAGGACCGGGGAGCTGTTTTTT. Amino acid sequence: CASSPSRTGELFF.